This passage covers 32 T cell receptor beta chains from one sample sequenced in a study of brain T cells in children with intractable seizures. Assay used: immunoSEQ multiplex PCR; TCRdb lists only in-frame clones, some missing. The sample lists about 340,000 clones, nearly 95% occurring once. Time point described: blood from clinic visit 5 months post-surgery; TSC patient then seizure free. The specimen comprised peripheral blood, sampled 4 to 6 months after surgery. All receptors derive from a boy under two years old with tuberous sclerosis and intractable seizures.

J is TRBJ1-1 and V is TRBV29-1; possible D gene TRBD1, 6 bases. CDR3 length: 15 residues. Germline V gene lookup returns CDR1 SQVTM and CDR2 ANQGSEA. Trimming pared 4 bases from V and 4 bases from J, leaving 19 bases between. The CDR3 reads CSVGGAGGVSTEAFF. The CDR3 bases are TGCAGCGTTGGGGGGGCTGGGGGCGTCAGCACTGAAGCTTTCTTT.

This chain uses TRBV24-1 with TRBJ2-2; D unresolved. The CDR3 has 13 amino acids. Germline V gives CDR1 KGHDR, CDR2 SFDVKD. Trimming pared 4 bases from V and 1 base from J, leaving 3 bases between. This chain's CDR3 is CATSERNTGELFF. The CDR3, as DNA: TGTGCCACCAGTGAACGGAACACCGGGGAGCTGTTTTTT.

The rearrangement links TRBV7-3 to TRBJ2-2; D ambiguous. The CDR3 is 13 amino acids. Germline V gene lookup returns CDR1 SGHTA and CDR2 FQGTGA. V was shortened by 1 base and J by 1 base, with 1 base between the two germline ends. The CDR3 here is CASSLRNTGELFF. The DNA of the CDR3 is TGTGCCAGCAGCTTAAGGAACACCGGGGAGCTGTTTTTT.

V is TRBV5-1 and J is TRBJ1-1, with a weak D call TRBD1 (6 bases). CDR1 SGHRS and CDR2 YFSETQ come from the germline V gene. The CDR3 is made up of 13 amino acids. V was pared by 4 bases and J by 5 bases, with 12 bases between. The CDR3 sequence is CASSLGGTTEAFF. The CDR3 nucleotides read TGCGCCAGCAGCCTCGGGGGGACAACTGAAGCTTTCTTT.

CDR3 nucleotide sequence: TGTGCCAGCACCAAACAGGGACGGTCAGATACGCAGTATTTT. It encodes CASTKQGRSDTQYF. The chain recombines TRBV27 with TRBJ2-3, with a tentative D call TRBD1 (6 bases). Germline V gene sequence: CDR1 MNHEY, CDR2 SMNVEV (reference sequence). This CDR3 is built from 14 residues. With 7 bases removed from V and 4 bases from J, the gap between germline ends came to 15 bases.

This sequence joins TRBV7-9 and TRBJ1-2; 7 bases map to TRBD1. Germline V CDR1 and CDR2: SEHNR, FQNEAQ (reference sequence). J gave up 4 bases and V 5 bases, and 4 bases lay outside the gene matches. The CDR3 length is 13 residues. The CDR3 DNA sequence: TGTGCCAGCAGCACAGACAGGGTCTATGGCTACACCTTC. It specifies CASSTDRVYGYTF.

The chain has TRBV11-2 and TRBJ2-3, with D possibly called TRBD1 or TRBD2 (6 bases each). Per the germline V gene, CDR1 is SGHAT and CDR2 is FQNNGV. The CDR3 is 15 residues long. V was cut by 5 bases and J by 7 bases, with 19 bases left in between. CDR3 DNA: TGTGCCAGCAGCCCCCGGGCGGTTGGGGGGCATACGCAGTATTTT. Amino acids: CASSPRAVGGHTQYF.

The CDR3 region is CASSFSPPGGQDTQYF. CDR3 nucleotides: TGCGCCAGCAGCTTTTCCCCCCCAGGGGGTCAAGATACGCAGTATTTT. The chain combines TRBV5-1 with TRBJ2-3; 7 bases are a match to TRBD1. Germline V lookup: CDR1 SGHRS, CDR2 YFSETQ. This CDR3 contains 16 residues. Losses at the gene ends were 2 bases for V and 5 bases for J; bases not matched to a gene: 11.

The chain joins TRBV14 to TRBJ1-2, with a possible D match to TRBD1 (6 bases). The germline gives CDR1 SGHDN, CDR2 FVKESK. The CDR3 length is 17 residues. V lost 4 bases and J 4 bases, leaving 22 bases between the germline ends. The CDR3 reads CASSPPHPEDRVYGYTF. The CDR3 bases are TGTGCCAGCAGCCCCCCCCACCCCGAGGACAGAGTCTATGGCTACACCTTC.

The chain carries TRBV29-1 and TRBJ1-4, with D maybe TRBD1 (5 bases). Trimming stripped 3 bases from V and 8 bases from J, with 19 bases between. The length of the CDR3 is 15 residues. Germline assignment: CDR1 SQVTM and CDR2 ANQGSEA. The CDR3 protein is CSVEDTGVGGEKLFF. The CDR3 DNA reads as TGCAGCGTTGAGGACACAGGCGTTGGGGGGGAAAAACTGTTTTTT.

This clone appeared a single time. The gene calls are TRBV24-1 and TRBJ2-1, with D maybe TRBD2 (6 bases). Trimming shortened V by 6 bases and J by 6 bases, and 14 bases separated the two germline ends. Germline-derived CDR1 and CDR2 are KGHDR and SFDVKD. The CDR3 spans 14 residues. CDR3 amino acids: CATSNLGGSNEQFF. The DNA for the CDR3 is TGTGCCACCAGTAATCTCGGAGGGTCCAATGAGCAGTTCTTC.

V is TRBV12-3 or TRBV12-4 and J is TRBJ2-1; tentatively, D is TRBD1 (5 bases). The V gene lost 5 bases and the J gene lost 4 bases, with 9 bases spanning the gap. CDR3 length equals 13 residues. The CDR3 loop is CASSLTDYNEQFF. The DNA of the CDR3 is TGTGCCAGCAGTCTGACAGATTACAATGAGCAGTTCTTC.

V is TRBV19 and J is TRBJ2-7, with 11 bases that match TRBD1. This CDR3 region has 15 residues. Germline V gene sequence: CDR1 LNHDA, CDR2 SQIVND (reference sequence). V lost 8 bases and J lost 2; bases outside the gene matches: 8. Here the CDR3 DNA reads TGTGCCAGTCGGACAGGGGGCTACCCACCCTACGAGCAGTACTTC. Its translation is CASRTGGYPPYEQYF.

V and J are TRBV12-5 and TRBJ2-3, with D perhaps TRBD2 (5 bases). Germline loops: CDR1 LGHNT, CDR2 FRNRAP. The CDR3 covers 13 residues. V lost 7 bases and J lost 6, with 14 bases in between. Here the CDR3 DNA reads TGTGCTAGTGCCTTTTGGGAGCGCGATACGCAGTATTTT. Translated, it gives CASAFWERDTQYF.

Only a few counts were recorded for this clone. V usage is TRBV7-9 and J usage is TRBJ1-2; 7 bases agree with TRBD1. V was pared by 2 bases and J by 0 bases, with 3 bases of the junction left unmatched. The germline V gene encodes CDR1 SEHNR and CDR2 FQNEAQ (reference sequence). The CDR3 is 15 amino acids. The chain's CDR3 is CASSLQGGPNYGYTF. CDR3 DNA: TGTGCCAGCAGCTTACAGGGGGGACCTAACTATGGCTACACCTTC.

CDR3: CSASLGGYLETQYF. The CDR3 DNA follows: TGCAGTGCTAGTCTGGGGGGATACTTAGAGACCCAGTACTTC. The chain employs TRBV20-1 and TRBJ2-5, with a tentative D call TRBD2 (6 bases). The CDR3 is made up of 14 amino acids. Germline CDR1 DFQATT, CDR2 SNEGSKA (reference sequence). Trimming cost V 3 bases and J 4 bases, with 15 bases left between them.

For the CDR3, the DNA is TGTGCCAGCAGTTACTCGGAGAATACGCAGTATTTT. This codes for CASSYSENTQYF. This rearrangement joins TRBV6-6 to TRBJ2-3; D call uncertain. The germline V gene encodes CDR1 MNHNY and CDR2 SVGAGI (reference sequence). Trimming cost V 0 bases and J 7 bases, with 5 bases left between them. The CDR3 is 12 amino acids.

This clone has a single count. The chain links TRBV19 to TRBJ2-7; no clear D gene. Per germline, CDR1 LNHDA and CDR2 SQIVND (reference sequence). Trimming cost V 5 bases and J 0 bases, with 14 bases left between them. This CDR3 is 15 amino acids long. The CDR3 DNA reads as TGTGCCAGTAGTCCAGCAGGCGAAAGCTCCTACGAGCAGTACTTC. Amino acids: CASSPAGESSYEQYF.

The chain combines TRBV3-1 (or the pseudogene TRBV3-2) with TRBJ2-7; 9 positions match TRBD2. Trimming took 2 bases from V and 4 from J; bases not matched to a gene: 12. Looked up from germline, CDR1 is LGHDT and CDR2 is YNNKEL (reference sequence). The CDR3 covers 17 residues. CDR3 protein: CASSQLRGAGGRYEQYF. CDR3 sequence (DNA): TGTGCCAGCAGCCAATTGAGGGGAGCGGGAGGCCGATACGAGCAGTACTTC.

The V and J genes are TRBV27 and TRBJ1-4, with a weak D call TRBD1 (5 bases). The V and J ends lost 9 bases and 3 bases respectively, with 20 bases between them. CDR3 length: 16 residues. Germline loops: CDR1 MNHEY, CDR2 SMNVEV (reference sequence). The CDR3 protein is CASGAPGNLANEKLFF. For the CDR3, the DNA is TGTGCCAGTGGGGCTCCCGGAAATCTGGCTAATGAAAAACTGTTTTTT.

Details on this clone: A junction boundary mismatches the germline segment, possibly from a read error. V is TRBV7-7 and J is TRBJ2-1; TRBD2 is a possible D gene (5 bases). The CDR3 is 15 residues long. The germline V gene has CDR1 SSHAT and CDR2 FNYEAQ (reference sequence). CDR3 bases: TGTGCTAGCAGCTTAAGTAGTAGCGCGGCGGGTGAGCAGTTCTTC. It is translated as CASSLSSSAAGEQFF.

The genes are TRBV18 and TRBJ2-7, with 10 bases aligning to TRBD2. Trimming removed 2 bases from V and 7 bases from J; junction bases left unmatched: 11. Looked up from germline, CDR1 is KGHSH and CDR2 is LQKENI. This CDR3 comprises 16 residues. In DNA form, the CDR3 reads TGTGCCAGCTCACCAGGAGGAACAGCGGGAGGGCCTGAGCAGTACTTC. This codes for CASSPGGTAGGPEQYF.

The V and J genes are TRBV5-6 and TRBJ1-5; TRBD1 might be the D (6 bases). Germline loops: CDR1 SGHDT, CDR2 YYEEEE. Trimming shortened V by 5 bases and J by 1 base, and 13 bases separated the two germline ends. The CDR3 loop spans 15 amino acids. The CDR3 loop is CASSLGQYSNQPQHF. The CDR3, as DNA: TGTGCCAGCAGTCTAGGACAGTACAGCAATCAGCCCCAGCATTTT.

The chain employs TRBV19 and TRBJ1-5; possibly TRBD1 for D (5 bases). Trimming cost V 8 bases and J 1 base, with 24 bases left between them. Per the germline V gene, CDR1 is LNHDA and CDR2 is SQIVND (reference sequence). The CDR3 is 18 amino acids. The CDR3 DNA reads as TGTGCCAGTGGGGATCGGGGCAGGTTGGACGCGAGCAATCAGCCCCAGCATTTT. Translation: CASGDRGRLDASNQPQHF.

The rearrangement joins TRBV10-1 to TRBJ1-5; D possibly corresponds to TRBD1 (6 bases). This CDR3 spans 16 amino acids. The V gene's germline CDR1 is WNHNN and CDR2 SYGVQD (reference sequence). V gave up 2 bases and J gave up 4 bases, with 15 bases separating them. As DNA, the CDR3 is TGCGCCAGCAGTGAGCTTACAGGGCTTAGAAATCAGCCCCAGCATTTT. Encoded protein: CASSELTGLRNQPQHF.

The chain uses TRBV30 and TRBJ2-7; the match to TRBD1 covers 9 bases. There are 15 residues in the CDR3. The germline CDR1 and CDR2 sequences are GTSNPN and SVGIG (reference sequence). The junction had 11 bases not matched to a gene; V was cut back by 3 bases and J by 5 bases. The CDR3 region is CAWRPRDRDMDEQYF. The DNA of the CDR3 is TGTGCCTGGAGGCCTCGGGACAGGGATATGGACGAGCAGTACTTC.

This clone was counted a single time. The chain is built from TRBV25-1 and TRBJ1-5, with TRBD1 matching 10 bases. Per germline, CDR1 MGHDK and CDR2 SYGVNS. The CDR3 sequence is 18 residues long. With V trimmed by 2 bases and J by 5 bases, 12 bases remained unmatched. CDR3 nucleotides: TGTGCCAGCAGTGAAAGGCCGACAGGGGGCCGTGGCGATCAGCCCCAGCATTTT. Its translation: CASSERPTGGRGDQPQHF.

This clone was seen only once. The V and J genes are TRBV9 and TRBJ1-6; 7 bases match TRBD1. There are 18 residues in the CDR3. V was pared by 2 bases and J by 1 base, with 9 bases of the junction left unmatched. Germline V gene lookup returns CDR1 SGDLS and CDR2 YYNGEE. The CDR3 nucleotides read TGTGCCAGCAGCGTTGGTACAGGGGAGAGTTCCTATAATTCACCCCTCCACTTT. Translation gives CASSVGTGESSYNSPLHF.

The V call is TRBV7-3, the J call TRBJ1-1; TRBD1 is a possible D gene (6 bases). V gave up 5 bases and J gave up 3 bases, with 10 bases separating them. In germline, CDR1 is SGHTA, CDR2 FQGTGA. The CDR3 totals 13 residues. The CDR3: CASSLRTDTEAFF. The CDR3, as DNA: TGTGCCAGCAGCCTAAGGACAGACACTGAAGCTTTCTTT.

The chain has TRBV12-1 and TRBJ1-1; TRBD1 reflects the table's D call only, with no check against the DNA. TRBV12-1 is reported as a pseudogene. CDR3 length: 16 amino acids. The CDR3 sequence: CASSFVICQGCTEAFF. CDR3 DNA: TGTGCCAGCAGCTTTGTGATCTGCCAGGGGTGTACTGAAGCTTTCTTT.

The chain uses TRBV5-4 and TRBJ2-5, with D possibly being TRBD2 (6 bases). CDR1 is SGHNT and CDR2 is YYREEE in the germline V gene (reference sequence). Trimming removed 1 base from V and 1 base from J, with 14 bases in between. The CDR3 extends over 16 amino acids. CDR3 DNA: TGTGCCAGCAGCTTGTCGCCGGGAGAGGGCCAAGAGACCCAGTACTTC. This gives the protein CASSLSPGEGQETQYF.

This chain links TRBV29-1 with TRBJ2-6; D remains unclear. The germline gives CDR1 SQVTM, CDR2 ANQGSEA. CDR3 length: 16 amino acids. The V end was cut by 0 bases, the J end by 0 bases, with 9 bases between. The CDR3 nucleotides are TGCAGCGTTGAAGAATTTAGAAACTCTGGGGCCAACGTCCTGACTTTC. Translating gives CSVEEFRNSGANVLTF. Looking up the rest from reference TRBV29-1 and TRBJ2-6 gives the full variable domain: SAVISQKPSRDICQRGTSLTIQCQVDSQVTMMFWYRQQPGQSLTLIATANQGSEATYESGFVIDKFPISRPNLTFSTLTVSNMSPEDSSIYLCSVEEFRNSGANVLTFGAGSRLTVL.